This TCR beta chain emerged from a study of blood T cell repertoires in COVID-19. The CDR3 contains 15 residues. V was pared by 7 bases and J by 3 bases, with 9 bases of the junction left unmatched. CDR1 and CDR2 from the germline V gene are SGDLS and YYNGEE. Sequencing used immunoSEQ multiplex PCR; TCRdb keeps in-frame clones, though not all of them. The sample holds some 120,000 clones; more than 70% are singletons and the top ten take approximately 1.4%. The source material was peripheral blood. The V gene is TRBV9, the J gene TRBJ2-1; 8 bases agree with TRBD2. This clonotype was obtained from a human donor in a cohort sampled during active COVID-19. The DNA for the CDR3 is TGTGCCAGCTCCAAAGGCGCGGGAGGCTACAATGAGCAGTTCTTC. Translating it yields CASSKGAGGYNEQFF.